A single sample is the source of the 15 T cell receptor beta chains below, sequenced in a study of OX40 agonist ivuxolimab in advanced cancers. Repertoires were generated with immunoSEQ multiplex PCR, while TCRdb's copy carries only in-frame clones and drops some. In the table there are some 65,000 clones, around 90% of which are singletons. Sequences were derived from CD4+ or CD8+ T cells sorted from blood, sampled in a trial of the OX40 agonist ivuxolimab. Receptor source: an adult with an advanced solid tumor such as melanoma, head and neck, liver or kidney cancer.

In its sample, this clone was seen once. The CDR3: CASSSGTGGTDTQYF. The CDR3 region has the DNA TGTGCCAGCAGCTCTGGGACAGGAGGCACAGATACGCAGTATTTT. The V call is TRBV4-2, the J call TRBJ2-3, with 8 nucleotides matching TRBD1. The CDR3 extends over 15 amino acids. V gave up 5 bases and J gave up 1 base; unmatched junction bases: 5. Germline V gives CDR1 LGHNA, CDR2 YNFKEQ.

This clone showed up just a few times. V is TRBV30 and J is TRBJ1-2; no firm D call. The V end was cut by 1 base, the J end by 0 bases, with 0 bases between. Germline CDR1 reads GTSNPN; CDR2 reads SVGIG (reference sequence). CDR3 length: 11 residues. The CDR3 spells CAWSANYGYTF. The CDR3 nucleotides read TGTGCCTGGAGTGCTAACTATGGCTACACCTTC.

CDR3 in amino acids: CASRDRGVLDSPLHF. As DNA, the CDR3 is TGTGCCAGTAGAGACAGGGGAGTATTGGATTCACCCCTCCACTTT. The chain carries TRBV19 and TRBJ1-6; TRBD1 matches 8 bases. The CDR3 totals 15 residues. Germline V CDR1 and CDR2: LNHDA, SQIVND (reference sequence). V shed 6 bases and J 8 bases; nucleotides not matched to a gene: 9.

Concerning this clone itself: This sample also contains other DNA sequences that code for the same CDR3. The CDR3 is CAWSGRTAYNSPLHF. The DNA of the CDR3 is TGTGCCTGGAGCGGCCGGACGGCATATAATTCACCCCTCCACTTT. This chain joins TRBV30 and TRBJ1-6; D not certain. The CDR3 runs to 15 residues. Germline values: CDR1 GTSNPN, CDR2 SVGIG (reference sequence). Between the trimmed V and J ends, which lost 3 bases and 4 bases, there was a span of 13 bases.

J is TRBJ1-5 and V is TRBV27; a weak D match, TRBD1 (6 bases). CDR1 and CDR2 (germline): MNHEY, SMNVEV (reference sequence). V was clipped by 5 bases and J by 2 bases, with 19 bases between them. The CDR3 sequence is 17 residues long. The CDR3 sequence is CASSLYPGGGGNQPQHF. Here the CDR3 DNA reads TGTGCCAGCAGTCTATACCCGGGAGGGGGTGGCAATCAGCCCCAGCATTTT.

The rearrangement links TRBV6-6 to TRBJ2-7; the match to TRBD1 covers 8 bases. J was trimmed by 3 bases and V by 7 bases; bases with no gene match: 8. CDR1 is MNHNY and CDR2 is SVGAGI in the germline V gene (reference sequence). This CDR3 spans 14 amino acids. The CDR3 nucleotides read TGTGCCAGCACCCCTCGACAGGGGAGCTACGAGCAGTACTTC. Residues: CASTPRQGSYEQYF.

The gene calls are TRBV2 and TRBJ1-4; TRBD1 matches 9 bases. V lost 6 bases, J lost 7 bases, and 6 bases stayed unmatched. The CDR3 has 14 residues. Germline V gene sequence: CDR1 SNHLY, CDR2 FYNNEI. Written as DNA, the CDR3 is TGTGCCAGCAGCCACGGACAGGGGACTGAAAAACTGTTTTTT. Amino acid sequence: CASSHGQGTEKLFF.

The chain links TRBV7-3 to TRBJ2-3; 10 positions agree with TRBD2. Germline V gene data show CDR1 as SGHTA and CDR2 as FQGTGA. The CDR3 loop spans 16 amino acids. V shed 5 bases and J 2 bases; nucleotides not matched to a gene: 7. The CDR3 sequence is CASSTTGLAVTDTQYF. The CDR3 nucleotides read TGTGCCAGCAGCACCACTGGACTAGCGGTCACAGATACGCAGTATTTT.

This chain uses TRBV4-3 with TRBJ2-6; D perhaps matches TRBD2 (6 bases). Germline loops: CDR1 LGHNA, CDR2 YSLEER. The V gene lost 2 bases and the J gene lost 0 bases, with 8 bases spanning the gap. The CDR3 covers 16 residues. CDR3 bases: TGCGCCAGCAGCCAAAGGAGGGTCTCTGGGGCCAACGTCCTGACTTTC. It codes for CASSQRRVSGANVLTF.

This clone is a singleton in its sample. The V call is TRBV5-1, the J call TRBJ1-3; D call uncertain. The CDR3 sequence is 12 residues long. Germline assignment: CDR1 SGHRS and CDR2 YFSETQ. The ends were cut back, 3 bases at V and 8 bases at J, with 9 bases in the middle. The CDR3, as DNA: TGCGCCAGCAGCTACCGACGGGACACCATATATTTT. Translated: CASSYRRDTIYF.

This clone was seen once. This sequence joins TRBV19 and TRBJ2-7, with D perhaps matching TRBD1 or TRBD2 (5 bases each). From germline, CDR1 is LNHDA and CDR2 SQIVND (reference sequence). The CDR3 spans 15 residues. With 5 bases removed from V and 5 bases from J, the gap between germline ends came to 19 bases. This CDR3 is CASSGNGALGNEQYF. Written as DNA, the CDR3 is TGTGCCAGTAGTGGAAACGGGGCCTTAGGAAACGAGCAGTACTTC.

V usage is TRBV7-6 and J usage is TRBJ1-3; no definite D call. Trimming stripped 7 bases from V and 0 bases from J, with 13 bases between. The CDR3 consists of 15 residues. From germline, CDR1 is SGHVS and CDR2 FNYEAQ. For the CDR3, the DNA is TGTGCCAGCACCCAAGGAGTCAGCTCTGGAAACACCATATATTTT. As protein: CASTQGVSSGNTIYF.

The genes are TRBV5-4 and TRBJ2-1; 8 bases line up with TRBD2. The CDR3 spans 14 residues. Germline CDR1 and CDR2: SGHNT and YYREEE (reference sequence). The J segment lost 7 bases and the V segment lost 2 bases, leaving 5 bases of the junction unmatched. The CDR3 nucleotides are TGTGCCAGCAGCTTACGGCTAGCGGGTAATGAGCAGTTCTTC. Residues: CASSLRLAGNEQFF.

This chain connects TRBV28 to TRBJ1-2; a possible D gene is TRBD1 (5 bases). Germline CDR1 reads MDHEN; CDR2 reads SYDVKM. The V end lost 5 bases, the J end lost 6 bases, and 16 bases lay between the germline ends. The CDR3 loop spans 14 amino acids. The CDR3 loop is CASSPRGGVHGYTF. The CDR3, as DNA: TGTGCCAGCAGTCCACGGGGGGGGGTGCATGGCTACACCTTC.

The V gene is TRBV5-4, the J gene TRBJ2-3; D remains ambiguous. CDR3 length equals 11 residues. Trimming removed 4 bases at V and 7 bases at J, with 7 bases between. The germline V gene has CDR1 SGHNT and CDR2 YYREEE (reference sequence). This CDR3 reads CASSEANTQYF. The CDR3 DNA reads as TGTGCCAGCAGCGAAGCGAATACGCAGTATTTT. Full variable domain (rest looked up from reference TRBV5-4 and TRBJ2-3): ETGVTQSPTHLIKTRGQQVTLRCSSQSGHNTVSWYQQALGQGPQFIFQYYREEENGRGNFPPRFSGLQFPNYSSELNVNALELDDSALYLCASSEANTQYFGPGTRLTVL.